This record concerns one TCR beta chain sequence. Antigen specificity is unknown. The data were obtained in a study of T cell responses to AZD1222 COVID-19 vaccine. Findings of the study overall: Only 5 or 6 individuals given AZD1222 were seropositive at baseline. There were repertoire samples only from the period after the peak T cell response. The study reported that nearly half of spike-specific TCRs target unmutated variant regions.

The table came from immunoSEQ multiplex PCR; TCRdb's copy has only in-frame clones and leaves some out. This sample has some 130,000 clones, with 92% found just once. In germline, CDR1 is SEHNR, CDR2 FQNEAQ (reference sequence). This CDR3 is built from 15 residues. Germline trimming cut 4 bases from V and 9 bases from J; bases unmatched to any gene: 7. The source material was peripheral blood, sampled 28 days after the second AZD1222 dose. This chain joins TRBV7-9 and TRBJ1-6; 9 nucleotides align to TRBD1. The clonotype originates from an adult who received the AZD1222 COVID-19 vaccine. CDR3 DNA sequence: TGTGCCAGCAGCTCCGTAGGACAGGGGCGTTCACCCCTCCACTTT. As protein: CASSSVGQGRSPLHF. Drawing the rest from reference TRBV7-9 and TRBJ1-6, the complete variable domain is DTGVSQNPRHKITKRGQNVTFRCDPISEHNRLYWYRQTLGQGPEFLTYFQNEAQLEKSRLLSDRFSAERPKGSFSTLEIQRTEQGDSAMYLCASSSVGQGRSPLHFGNGTRLTVT.